The 28 T cell receptor beta chains below were found in one sample sequenced in a study of T cells in Graves' hyperthyroidism and ophthalmopathy. RNA transcripts were the template for amplifying TCR beta CDR3 regions. RT-PCR in the first round (using the HTBI primer set) targeted the TCR CDR3. Via MiXCR, TCRdb re-called the multiplex PCR reads, giving one row per CDR3 protein. The sample shows 500,000 or so distinct CDR3 sequences, roughly 17% of them seen only once. The sample taken for sequencing was blood. The receptor set was obtained from a young woman with Graves' ophthalmopathy.

This sequence joins TRBV30 and TRBJ2-3; 9 bases match TRBD1. Trimming cost V 0 bases and J 0 bases; bases outside gene matches: 4. Germline-derived CDR1 and CDR2 are GTSNPN and SVGIG (reference sequence). CDR3 length: 16 amino acids. CDR3 residues: CAWSVGGTGSTDTQYF. CDR3 coding DNA: TGTGCCTGGAGTGTAGGAGGGACAGGGAGCACAGATACGCAGTATTTT.

The chain couples TRBV29-1 to TRBJ2-3, with TRBD2 as a possible D gene (5 bases). The CDR3 spans 16 residues. Germline-derived CDR1 and CDR2 are SQVTM and ANQGSEA. Trimming removed 2 bases from V and 1 base from J, with 16 bases in between. CDR3 DNA: TGCAGCGTTGAAATGATGAGGGCCGGGGGCACAGATACGCAGTATTTT. It yields the protein CSVEMMRAGGTDTQYF.

The V and J genes are TRBV7-3 and TRBJ2-7; 10 bases fit TRBD1. Unmatched junction bases numbered 10, after V lost 1 base and J lost 7 bases. This CDR3 contains 16 residues. Germline V gives CDR1 SGHTA, CDR2 FQGTGA. The CDR3 protein is CASSLNAPGTGEEQYF. The CDR3 DNA reads TGTGCCAGCAGCTTAAACGCCCCCGGGACAGGGGAAGAGCAGTACTTC.

A remark on this clonotype: Being one base from a much bigger clone, this may be a read error. The chain links TRBV5-1 to TRBJ2-3; 9 positions match TRBD2. V was clipped by 3 bases and J by 2 bases; unmatched bases: 4. Germline V gene data show CDR1 as SGHRS and CDR2 as YFSETQ. The CDR3 extends over 15 amino acids. The CDR3 bases are TGCGCCAGCAGCTCCGGACTAGCGCACACAGATACGCAGTATTTT. Translation: CASSSGLAHTDTQYF.

In this sample, this clonotype turned up many times. V is TRBV6-1 and J is TRBJ1-2, with 7 bases identical to TRBD1. CDR1 and CDR2 from the germline V gene are MNHNS and SASEGT. The V gene end was trimmed by 0 bases and the J gene end by 8 bases; junction bases not matched to a gene: 9. The CDR3 contains 15 residues. The CDR3 loop reads CASSEATGQDPGYTF. CDR3 sequence (DNA): TGTGCCAGCAGTGAAGCCACCGGACAGGACCCAGGCTACACCTTC.

J is TRBJ2-5 and V is TRBV7-9; maybe TRBD1 (5 bases). This CDR3 region has 18 residues. The V and J ends lost 2 bases and 5 bases respectively, with 24 bases between them. Germline V gene data show CDR1 as SEHNR and CDR2 as FQNEAQ (reference sequence). Here the CDR3 reads CASSLRDQKVRAAETQYF. The CDR3, as DNA: TGTGCCAGCAGCTTACGCGACCAGAAGGTCAGGGCGGCGGAGACCCAGTACTTC.

This clonotype was recorded many times. The rearrangement uses TRBV20-1 and TRBJ2-7; 11 bases are a match to TRBD2. Unmatched junction bases numbered 10, after V lost 4 bases and J lost 2 bases. This CDR3 comprises 16 residues. In germline, CDR1 is DFQATT, CDR2 SNEGSKA (reference sequence). CDR3 residues: CSAIIASGRTTYEQYF. CDR3 sequence (DNA): TGCAGTGCTATAATTGCTAGCGGGAGGACCACCTACGAGCAGTACTTC.

This clonotype was seen a handful of times. V and J are TRBV15 and TRBJ1-5; 11 nucleotides align to TRBD1. V shed 2 bases and J 6 bases; nucleotides not matched to a gene: 6. Germline CDR1 and CDR2: LNHNV and YYDKDF (reference sequence). The CDR3 length is 16 residues. The CDR3 is CATSRRTGGVSQPQHF. The CDR3 region has the DNA TGTGCCACCAGCAGAAGGACAGGGGGCGTTTCTCAGCCCCAGCATTTT.

The V call is TRBV29-1, the J call TRBJ2-1; D unclear. Trimming took 4 bases from V and 7 from J, leaving 5 bases between them. The germline V gene has CDR1 SQVTM and CDR2 ANQGSEA. The CDR3 is 10 amino acids. The CDR3 region has the DNA TGCAGCGTTGTAGTTAATGAGCAGTTCTTC. Encoded protein: CSVVVNEQFF.

There are many counts of this clonotype. The V call is TRBV2, the J call TRBJ1-1, with unresolved D. The V end lost 0 bases, the J end lost 7 bases, and 6 bases lay between the germline ends. Germline V gene lookup returns CDR1 SNHLY and CDR2 FYNNEI. The CDR3 is 12 amino acids. CDR3 amino acids: CASSEARGEAFF. The CDR3 DNA is TGTGCCAGCAGTGAAGCGCGGGGTGAAGCTTTCTTT. Together with reference TRBV2 and TRBJ1-1, the CDR3 gives the full variable domain: EPEVTQTPSHQVTQMGQEVILRCVPISNHLYFYWYRQILGQKVEFLVSFYNNEISEKSEIFDDQFSVERPDGSNFTLKIRSTKLEDSAMYFCASSEARGEAFFGQGTRLTVV.

This clonotype has a handful of counts. The chain employs TRBV28 and TRBJ2-5; D could derive from TRBD1 or TRBD2 (5 bases each). The CDR3 runs 13 residues. Germline CDR1 reads MDHEN; CDR2 reads SYDVKM. Trimming took off 6 bases at V and 7 bases at J, with 15 bases between the two ends. CDR3 in DNA: TGTGCCAGCAGCCCTCCGGGACGACGGACCCAGTACTTC. Its translation: CASSPPGRRTQYF.

Concerning this clonotype: A much larger clone lies one base from this, so it may be a read error. The chain couples TRBV29-1 to TRBJ1-1, with 8 nucleotides matching TRBD1. Trimming removed 7 bases from V and 4 bases from J; junction bases left unmatched: 5. In germline, CDR1 is SQVTM, CDR2 ANQGSEA. There are 12 residues in the CDR3. The CDR3 bases are TGCAGCGCACACACAGGGGGCACTGAAGCTTTCTTT. Translated: CSAHTGGTEAFF.

This clonotype was counted between two and nine times. The rearrangement links TRBV6-2 or TRBV6-3 to TRBJ1-2; 7 nucleotides agree with TRBD1. The CDR3 loop spans 13 amino acids. Germline-derived CDR1 and CDR2 are MNHEY and SVGEGT. V shed 5 bases, J shed 7 bases, and the junction held 7 bases outside the gene matches. Written as DNA, the CDR3 is TGTGCCAGCAGTGAGGACAGGCCGGGTGGCTACACCTTC. Translated, it gives CASSEDRPGGYTF.

The chain couples TRBV19 to TRBJ2-1; D uncertain. The CDR3 has 17 residues. Deletions cut 0 bases from V and 0 bases from J, with 12 bases between. The germline V gene encodes CDR1 LNHDA and CDR2 SQIVND (reference sequence). The CDR3 DNA is TGTGCCAGTAGTATAGATCGGGCGGTTGGCTCCTACAATGAGCAGTTCTTC. Protein sequence: CASSIDRAVGSYNEQFF.

This clonotype showed up just a few times. The gene calls are TRBV5-8 and TRBJ1-6; D is undetermined. V was pared by 4 bases and J by 0 bases, with 11 bases between. The CDR3 has 16 residues. Germline loops: CDR1 SGHTS, CDR2 YDEGEE. The CDR3 spells CASSRRAASYNSPLHF. CDR3 DNA: TGTGCCAGCAGCCGGAGGGCTGCCTCCTATAATTCACCCCTCCACTTT. The full variable domain, rest sourced from reference TRBV5-8 and TRBJ1-6, is EAGVTQSPTHLIKTRGQQATLRCSPISGHTSVYWYQQALGLGLQFLLWYDEGEERNRGNFPPRFSGRQFPNYSSELNVNALELEDSALYLCASSRRAASYNSPLHFGNGTRLTVT.

J is TRBJ2-1 and V is TRBV4-1, with 9 positions matching TRBD1. CDR1 and CDR2 (germline): MGHRA, YSYEKL. The V gene end was trimmed by 3 bases and the J gene end by 5 bases; junction bases not matched to a gene: 8. This CDR3 has 16 amino acids. The CDR3 coding sequence is TGCGCCAGCAGCCAGATCTCCGGGACAGGGAACAATGAGCAGTTCTTC. Translated: CASSQISGTGNNEQFF.

Many counts were recorded for this clonotype. The chain combines TRBV30 with TRBJ1-6; no clear D gene. The germline gives CDR1 GTSNPN, CDR2 SVGIG (reference sequence). This CDR3 has 12 amino acids. Trimming stripped 0 bases from V and 9 bases from J, with 6 bases between. The CDR3 is CAWSVPSSPLHF. The DNA for the CDR3 is TGTGCCTGGAGTGTACCCAGTTCACCCCTCCACTTT.

This clonotype was detected ten times or more. V usage is TRBV20-1 and J usage is TRBJ2-1; possible D gene TRBD2, 5 bases. Trimming pared 5 bases from V and 3 bases from J, leaving 17 bases between. Looked up from germline, CDR1 is DFQATT and CDR2 is SNEGSKA (reference sequence). This CDR3 is built from 15 residues. The CDR3 protein is CSAGPQQRSYNEQFF. CDR3 bases: TGCAGTGCTGGCCCTCAACAGCGGAGCTACAATGAGCAGTTCTTC.

Turning to this clonotype: Sequence at one end of the junction differs from germline and may be a read error. V and J are TRBV5-5 and TRBJ2-1, with TRBD1 matching over 11 bases. Germline V gives CDR1 SGHKS, CDR2 YYEKEE (reference sequence). CDR3 size: 14 residues. The CDR3: CASSQDRGLSEHFF. The DNA for the CDR3 is TGTGCCAGCAGCCAGGACAGGGGGCTGAGTGAGCATTTCTTC.

There are many counts of this clonotype. V usage is TRBV28 and J usage is TRBJ1-6, with 10 bases lining up with TRBD1. This CDR3 has 17 amino acids. Germline V gene sequence: CDR1 MDHEN, CDR2 SYDVKM. With 7 bases clipped from V and 10 bases from J, the junction kept 16 bases outside the gene matches. The CDR3 reads CASKSGQGGTKRSPLHF. CDR3 bases: TGTGCCAGCAAAAGTGGACAGGGGGGAACTAAAAGGTCACCCCTCCACTTT.

Note on this clonotype: A much more abundant neighbour one base away suggests this may be a read error. The chain combines TRBV30 with TRBJ2-3; TRBD2 might be the D (5 bases). The germline V gene has CDR1 GTSNPN and CDR2 SVGIG (reference sequence). The CDR3 runs 13 residues. V was cut by 7 bases and J by 2 bases, with 13 bases left in between. The CDR3 DNA sequence: TGTGCCTTGGCTAGCAAATCCACAGATACGCAGTATTTT. It yields the protein CALASKSTDTQYF.

This clonotype was seen more than once but under ten times. This rearrangement joins TRBV12-3 or TRBV12-4 to TRBJ1-3; 7 nucleotides line up with TRBD1. V lost 6 bases to trimming and J lost 3 bases; unmatched junction nucleotides: 5. The CDR3 runs to 14 residues. The CDR3: CASRRTGGGNTIYF. The CDR3 bases are TGTGCCAGCAGGCGGACAGGCGGTGGAAACACCATATATTTT.

This clonotype was observed a few times. V usage is TRBV29-1 and J usage is TRBJ1-4; tentative D call: TRBD1 (5 bases). The ends were cut back, 6 bases at V and 3 bases at J, with 14 bases in the middle. The V gene's germline CDR1 is SQVTM and CDR2 ANQGSEA. The CDR3 runs 14 residues. CDR3 nucleotide sequence: TGCAGCGTCGCTTGGACACCGTCTAATGAAAAACTGTTTTTT. Its protein product is CSVAWTPSNEKLFF.

The rearrangement joins TRBV4-1 to TRBJ1-2; D ambiguous. CDR1 is MGHRA and CDR2 is YSYEKL in the germline V gene. This CDR3 region has 13 residues. Trimming pared 1 base from V and 6 bases from J, leaving 9 bases between. The CDR3 nucleotides are TGCGCCAGCAGCCAAGTTACAGCGAATGGCTACACCTTC. Its protein is CASSQVTANGYTF.

This clonotype was observed a few times. The rearrangement joins TRBV20-1 to TRBJ2-5; 9 positions agree with TRBD2. The CDR3 totals 17 residues. V trimming: 2 bases; J trimming: 4 bases; junction bases outside the gene matches: 14. Looked up from germline, CDR1 is DFQATT and CDR2 is SNEGSKA (reference sequence). CDR3 sequence (DNA): TGCAGTGCTAGATGGGCTAGCGGGGCTCTGGCGGGAGAGACCCAGTACTTC. As protein: CSARWASGALAGETQYF.

Details on this clonotype: One end of the junction is discordant with germline, which a read error may explain. This chain joins TRBV5-8 and TRBJ1-1; D remains unclear. The CDR3 totals 16 residues. Germline V lookup: CDR1 SGHTS, CDR2 YDEGEE. CDR3 sequence reads: CASSLAPVPMGTEAFF. As DNA, the CDR3 is TGCGCCAGCAGCTTGGCCCCAGTGCCCATGGGCACTGAAGCTTTCTTT.

This clonotype was picked up many times. The V gene is TRBV7-9, the J gene TRBJ2-7, with D hard to call. The CDR3 is 11 residues long. Germline CDR1 and CDR2: SEHNR and FQNEAQ (reference sequence). V lost 6 bases, J lost 2 bases, and 5 bases lay in between. CDR3: CASRSTYEQYF. CDR3 sequence (DNA): TGTGCCAGCAGGTCAACCTACGAGCAGTACTTC.

This chain links TRBV19 with TRBJ1-5, with a weak D call TRBD1 (6 bases). Germline lookup yields CDR1 LNHDA and CDR2 SQIVND (reference sequence). This CDR3 has 15 amino acids. V lost 6 bases, J lost 2 bases, and 14 bases lay in between. CDR3 region: CASSYTGRGNQPQHF. CDR3 nucleotide sequence: TGTGCCAGTAGCTATACAGGGAGAGGCAATCAGCCCCAGCATTTT.